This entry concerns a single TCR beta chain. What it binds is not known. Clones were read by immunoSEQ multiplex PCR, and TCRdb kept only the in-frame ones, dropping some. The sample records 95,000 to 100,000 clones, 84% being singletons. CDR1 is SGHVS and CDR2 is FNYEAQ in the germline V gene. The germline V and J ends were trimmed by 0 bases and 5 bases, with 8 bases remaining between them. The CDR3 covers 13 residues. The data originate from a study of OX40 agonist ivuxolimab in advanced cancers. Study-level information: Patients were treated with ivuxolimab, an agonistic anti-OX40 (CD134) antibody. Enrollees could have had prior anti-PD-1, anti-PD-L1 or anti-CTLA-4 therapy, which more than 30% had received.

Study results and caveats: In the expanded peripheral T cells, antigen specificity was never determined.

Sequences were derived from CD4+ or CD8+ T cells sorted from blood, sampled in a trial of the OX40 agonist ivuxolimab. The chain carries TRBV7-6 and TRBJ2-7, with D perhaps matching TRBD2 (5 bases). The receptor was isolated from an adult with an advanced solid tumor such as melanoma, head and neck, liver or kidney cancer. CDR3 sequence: CASSLAPGNEQYF. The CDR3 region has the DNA TGTGCCAGCAGCTTAGCGCCGGGGAACGAGCAGTACTTC.